The 2 T cell receptor beta chains given below trace back to one sample, sequenced in a study of cytomegalovirus exposure and HLA in healthy donors (dated by TCRdb to about 2017). Libraries were prepared through the immunoSEQ multiplex PCR assay. A mixture of 60 forward primers for TCR Vbeta segments and 13 reverse primers for TCR Jbeta segments was used in the multiplex PCR. What TCRdb holds here is the immuneACCESS table cut down to in-frame rearrangements. Part of the clones is not present; checked against another copy, under half of the missing clones reflect an unresolved V gene, and the others are unexplained. The table kept for this sample lists some 75,000 clones. About 0.82% of the sample comes from the top ten. The sequenced sample consisted of PBMCs. The receptors were sampled from a boy aged 5-17 years in good health and CMV-seronegative.

This sequence joins TRBV4-1 and TRBJ2-5; 9 nucleotides line up with TRBD1. In germline, CDR1 is MGHRA, CDR2 YSYEKL. V trimming: 2 bases; J trimming: 5 bases; junction bases outside the gene matches: 6. The CDR3 runs to 15 residues. In nucleotides, the CDR3 is TGCGCCAGCAGCCAAATGGGACAGGGTTGGGAGACCCAGTACTTC. Its protein is CASSQMGQGWETQYF.

The chain links TRBV4-3 to TRBJ1-1; D call uncertain. CDR1 LGHNA and CDR2 YSLEER come from the germline V gene. CDR3 length: 15 amino acids. Trimming pared 5 bases from V and 0 bases from J, leaving 13 bases between. CDR3: CASSADSGMNTEAFF. The DNA for the CDR3 is TGCGCCAGCAGCGCGGACTCCGGGATGAACACTGAAGCTTTCTTT.